This paragraph covers one T cell receptor (beta chain) sequence. Its target is unknown. This record comes from a study of T cell responses to AZD1222 COVID-19 vaccine. Study-wide findings and caveats: White British ancestry dominated among donors, who included more females, and clonal diversity was possibly underestimated. Vaccination with two AZD1222 doses was followed by a rise in Spike-specific TCR breadth and depth. Distributed over spike, vaccine-associated CD4 TCRs predominated at 160-218 and 743-854.

Using immunoSEQ multiplex PCR, the repertoire was profiled, and TCRdb retains in-frame clones only, with some absent. The table lists some 110,000 clones, 86% of them singletons. This CDR3 has 14 amino acids. The gene calls are TRBV21-1 and TRBJ1-2. TRBV21-1 is shown as a pseudogene. This receptor was obtained from an adult who received the AZD1222 COVID-19 vaccine. Sequences were derived from peripheral blood, sampled 28 days after the second AZD1222 dose. Written as DNA, the CDR3 is TGTGCCAGCAGGGGGGAACCGGTAGGGGTTGGCTACACCTTC. Translating it yields CASRGEPVGVGYTF.